One T cell receptor beta chain is described in this entry. Its antigen is unknown. This sample is part of a study of T cell responses to AZD1222 COVID-19 vaccine. The repertoire was sequenced with immunoSEQ multiplex PCR; TCRdb's copy has only in-frame clones and lacks some. The repertoire has 140,000 to 150,000 clones, about 94% of them found once; the top ten carry over 4%. Second-dose schedules of about 4 or about 12 weeks were combined. Study-wide results and caveats: Regions 160-218 and 743-854 dominated among vaccine-associated CD4 TCRs spanning spike.

Germline V CDR1 and CDR2: SGHRS, YFSETQ. The length of the CDR3 is 15 residues. V was shortened by 4 bases and J by 8 bases, with 19 bases between the two germline ends. The chain couples TRBV5-1 to TRBJ2-4; D is uncertain. The specimen comprised peripheral blood, sampled 28 days after the second AZD1222 dose. The TCR comes from an adult who received the AZD1222 COVID-19 vaccine. As DNA, the CDR3 is TGCGCCAGCAGCCCCGTTGAGGCCCCCGGGTACATTCAGTACTTC. It encodes CASSPVEAPGYIQYF. The full variable domain, rest sourced from reference TRBV5-1 and TRBJ2-4, is KAGVTQTPRYLIKTRGQQVTLSCSPISGHRSVSWYQQTPGQGLQFLFEYFSETQRNKGNFPGRFSGRQFSNSRSEMNVSTLELGDSALYLCASSPVEAPGYIQYFGAGTRLSVL.